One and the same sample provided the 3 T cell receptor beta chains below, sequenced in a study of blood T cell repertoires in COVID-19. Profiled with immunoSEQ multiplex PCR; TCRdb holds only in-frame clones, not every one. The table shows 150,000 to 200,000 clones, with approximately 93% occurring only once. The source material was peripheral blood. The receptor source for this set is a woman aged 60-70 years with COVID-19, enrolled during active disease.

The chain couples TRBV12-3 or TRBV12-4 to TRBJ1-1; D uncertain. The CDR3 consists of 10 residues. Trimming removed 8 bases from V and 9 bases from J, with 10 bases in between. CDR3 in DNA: TGTGCCAGCGCACGTGGGCAAGCTTTCTTT. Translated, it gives CASARGQAFF.

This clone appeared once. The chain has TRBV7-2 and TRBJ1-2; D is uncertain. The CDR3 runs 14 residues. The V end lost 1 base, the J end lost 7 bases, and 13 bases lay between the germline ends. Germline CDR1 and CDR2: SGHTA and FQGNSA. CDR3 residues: CASSLEGRVSGYTF. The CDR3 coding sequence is TGTGCCAGCAGCTTAGAAGGGAGAGTGAGTGGCTACACCTTC.

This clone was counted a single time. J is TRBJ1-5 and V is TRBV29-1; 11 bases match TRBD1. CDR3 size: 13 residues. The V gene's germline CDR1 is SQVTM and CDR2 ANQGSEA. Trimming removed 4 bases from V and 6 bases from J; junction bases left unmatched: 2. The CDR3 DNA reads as TGCAGCGTTGCGGGACAGGGGGGTCAGCCCCAGCATTTT. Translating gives CSVAGQGGQPQHF. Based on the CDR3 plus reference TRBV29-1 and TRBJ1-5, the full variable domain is SAVISQKPSRDICQRGTSLTIQCQVDSQVTMMFWYRQQPGQSLTLIATANQGSEATYESGFVIDKFPISRPNLTFSTLTVSNMSPEDSSIYLCSVAGQGGQPQHFGDGTRLSIL.